The 5 T cell receptor beta chains listed next were all sequenced from one sample in a study of T cells after yellow fever vaccination. From the 5' RACE reads, TCRdb called clonotypes with MiXCR, one entry per CDR3 protein. The sample lists under 400,000 distinct CDR3 sequences, 9.5% to 13% occurring once. This specimen was PBMCs, taken on the day of the first yellow fever vaccination. Every receptor here comes from a man aged 18-30 years who received the YFV17D yellow fever vaccine.

This clonotype has only a few counts. The chain carries TRBV12-3 or TRBV12-4 and TRBJ2-1, with 15 bases aligning to TRBD2. This CDR3 is 16 amino acids long. The V gene end was trimmed by 4 bases and the J gene end by 10 bases; junction bases not matched to a gene: 8. For the CDR3, the DNA is TGTGCCAGCAGTTCTCGGACTAGCGGGGGGGCCTGGGAGCAGTTCTTC. Protein product: CASSSRTSGGAWEQFF.

This clonotype was recorded a few times. This chain joins TRBV6-5 and TRBJ2-7; D perhaps matches TRBD1 (5 bases). The CDR3 has 13 residues. V lost 5 bases to trimming and J lost 2 bases, with 10 bases between them. From germline, CDR1 is MNHEY and CDR2 SVGAGI. CDR3 coding DNA: TGTGCCAGCAGTCTGGACAAAACCTACGAGCAGTACTTC. It yields the protein CASSLDKTYEQYF.

The V call is TRBV11-2, the J call TRBJ2-1; a possible D gene is TRBD1 (6 bases). The CDR3 runs to 16 residues. Germline CDR1 is SGHAT and CDR2 is FQNNGV. V gave up 1 base and J gave up 6 bases, with 16 bases separating them. The CDR3: CASSLGPGQDFNEQFF. DNA of the CDR3: TGTGCCAGCAGCTTAGGTCCGGGACAAGACTTCAATGAGCAGTTCTTC. Variable domain in full (rest from reference TRBV11-2 and TRBJ2-1): EAGVAQSPRYKIIEKRQSVAFWCNPISGHATLYWYQQILGQGPKLLIQFQNNGVVDDSQLPKDRFSAERLKGVDSTLKIQPAKLEDSAVYLCASSLGPGQDFNEQFFGPGTRLTVL.

This clonotype was seen a few times. The V and J genes are TRBV6-2 or TRBV6-3 and TRBJ2-1; D is uncertain. CDR1 MNHEY and CDR2 SVGEGT come from the germline V gene. V was cut by 10 bases and J by 1 base, with 11 bases left in between. This CDR3 comprises 13 residues. Written as DNA, the CDR3 is TGTGCCACTAGAAGTCCGTCCTACAATGAGCAGTTCTTC. Its protein is CATRSPSYNEQFF.

This clonotype was recorded many times. The J gene is TRBJ1-1, the V gene TRBV12-3 or TRBV12-4, with D perhaps matching TRBD1 (5 bases). The CDR3 totals 17 residues. V was pared by 1 base and J by 0 bases, with 15 bases between. CDR3 bases: TGTGCCAGCAGTTTAGTGCTGGGGGATGGGGTGAACACTGAAGCTTTCTTT. It codes for CASSLVLGDGVNTEAFF.